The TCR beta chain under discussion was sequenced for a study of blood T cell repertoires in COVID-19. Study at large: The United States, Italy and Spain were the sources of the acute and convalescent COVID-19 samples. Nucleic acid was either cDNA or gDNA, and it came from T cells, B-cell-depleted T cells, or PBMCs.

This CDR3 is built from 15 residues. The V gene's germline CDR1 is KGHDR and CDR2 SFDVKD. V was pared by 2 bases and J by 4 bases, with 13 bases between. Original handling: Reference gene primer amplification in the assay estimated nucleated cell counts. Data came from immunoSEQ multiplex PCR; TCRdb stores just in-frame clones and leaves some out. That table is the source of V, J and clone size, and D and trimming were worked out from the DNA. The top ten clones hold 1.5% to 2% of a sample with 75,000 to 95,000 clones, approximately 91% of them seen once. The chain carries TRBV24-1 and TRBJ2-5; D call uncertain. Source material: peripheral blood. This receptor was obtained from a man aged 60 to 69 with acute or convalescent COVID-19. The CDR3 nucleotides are TGTGCCACCAGTGATTCTCACCTACCGGGAGAGACCCAGTACTTC. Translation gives CATSDSHLPGETQYF.